Below, 13 T cell receptor beta chains from the same sample are listed, as sequenced in a study of early T cells in non-severe SARS-CoV-2 infection. TCRdb analysed the 5' RACE reads with MiXCR anew, one entry per CDR3 protein. The sample yields roughly 47,000 distinct CDR3 sequences, about 25% seen once. The sample here was whole blood, taken at baseline. The origin of the receptors is an adult who was a healthcare worker with PCR-confirmed SARS-CoV-2 infection or an uninfected control (not recorded which).

On this clonotype itself: This may be a read error, as it is one base from a much larger clone. The rearrangement joins TRBV11-2 to TRBJ2-3; D gene unclear. This CDR3 has 13 residues. CDR1 is SGHAT, CDR2 FQNNGV, per germline. The V gene lost 2 bases and the J gene lost 4 bases, with 7 bases spanning the gap. In DNA form, the CDR3 reads TGTGCCAGCAGCTTAAGGACCCCAGATACGCAGTATTTT. Encoded protein: CASSLRTPDTQYF.

The chain carries TRBV19 and TRBJ2-3; weak D call: TRBD2 (6 bases). V was clipped by 5 bases and J by 5 bases, with 11 bases between them. There are 13 residues in the CDR3. Germline assignment: CDR1 LNHDA and CDR2 SQIVND (reference sequence). CDR3 DNA: TGTGCCAGTAGTGGCGGACTACAAGATACGCAGTATTTT. Protein product: CASSGGLQDTQYF.

The chain couples TRBV6-6 to TRBJ1-6; TRBD1 agrees at 9 bases. Per germline, CDR1 MNHNY and CDR2 SVGAGI (reference sequence). Trimming removed 0 bases from V and 0 bases from J; junction bases left unmatched: 12. The CDR3 consists of 21 residues. CDR3 protein: CASSYSRGSGTGSSYNSPLHF. The CDR3 DNA reads TGTGCCAGCAGTTACTCGAGGGGGTCAGGGACAGGGAGCTCCTATAATTCACCCCTCCACTTT.

This clonotype was observed a handful of times. J is TRBJ1-4 and V is TRBV12-3 or TRBV12-4, with TRBD1 identical over 9 bases. V lost 2 bases and J lost 8; bases outside the gene matches: 6. The CDR3 is 15 amino acids. The CDR3 sequence is CASSLYRGRVEKLFF. The CDR3, as DNA: TGTGCCAGCAGTTTATACAGGGGGCGCGTGGAAAAACTGTTTTTT.

In its sample, this clonotype was seen once. This chain joins TRBV3-1 and TRBJ2-5; D is unclear. Germline V gene sequence: CDR1 LGHDT, CDR2 YNNKEL (reference sequence). The V and J ends lost 4 bases and 2 bases respectively, with 14 bases between them. This CDR3 spans 15 amino acids. DNA for the CDR3: TGTGCCAGCAGCCTCCTCGGACGTAGACAAGAGACCCAGTACTTC. The encoded protein is CASSLLGRRQETQYF.

The CDR3 loop is CASTDRDSLSGANVLTF. The CDR3 coding sequence is TGTGCCAGCACGGACAGAGACTCACTTTCTGGGGCCAACGTCCTGACTTTC. The chain carries TRBV2 and TRBJ2-6; weak D call: TRBD1 (6 bases). V shed 7 bases and J shed 1 base, with 17 bases lying between them. Germline values: CDR1 SNHLY, CDR2 FYNNEI. The CDR3 totals 17 residues.

A few counts support this clonotype. The chain combines TRBV11-2 with TRBJ2-5; TRBD1 or TRBD2 may be the D gene (5 bases each). Germline CDR1 SGHAT, CDR2 FQNNGV. V was pared by 1 base and J by 0 bases, with 15 bases between. The CDR3 extends over 17 amino acids. The DNA of the CDR3 is TGTGCCAGCAGCTTAGGGATTCGTCCGGGACACCAAGAGACCCAGTACTTC. This sequence encodes CASSLGIRPGHQETQYF.

V is TRBV3-1 and J is TRBJ2-5; D gene unclear. This CDR3 contains 13 residues. Per germline, CDR1 LGHDT and CDR2 YNNKEL (reference sequence). Trimming pared 0 bases from V and 2 bases from J, leaving 4 bases between. CDR3 amino acids: CASSQDQQETQYF. DNA of the CDR3: TGTGCCAGCAGCCAAGATCAGCAAGAGACCCAGTACTTC.

The rearrangement uses TRBV13 and TRBJ2-7, with 8 nucleotides matching TRBD2. Germline V lookup: CDR1 PRHDT, CDR2 FYEKMQ (reference sequence). The CDR3 has 18 amino acids. V was clipped by 5 bases and J by 0 bases; unmatched bases: 15. CDR3 sequence (DNA): TGTGCCAGCAGCCCAGGACGTCCTAGCGGGCCGAGCTCCTACGAGCAGTACTTC. It is translated as CASSPGRPSGPSSYEQYF. Based on the CDR3 plus reference TRBV13 and TRBJ2-7, the full variable domain is AAGVIQSPRHLIKEKRETATLKCYPIPRHDTVYWYQQGPGQDPQFLISFYEKMQSDKGSIPDRFSAQQFSDYHSELNMSSLELGDSALYFCASSPGRPSGPSSYEQYFGPGTRLTVT.

This chain connects TRBV7-9 to TRBJ1-2; perhaps TRBD1 as D (5 bases). The CDR3 runs to 14 residues. Germline CDR1 reads SEHNR; CDR2 reads FQNEAQ (reference sequence). The V gene lost 4 bases and the J gene lost 4 bases, with 13 bases spanning the gap. The DNA of the CDR3 is TGTGCCAGCAGCTCCGGGACGGTGATCTATGGCTACACCTTC. Its translation: CASSSGTVIYGYTF.

A few counts support this clonotype. The chain uses TRBV3-1 and TRBJ2-2; 11 positions match TRBD2. Per the germline V gene, CDR1 is LGHDT and CDR2 is YNNKEL (reference sequence). CDR3 size: 15 residues. With V trimmed by 4 bases and J by 4 bases, 2 bases remained unmatched. The CDR3 is CASSLAGGLTGELFF. The CDR3 nucleotides are TGTGCCAGCAGCCTAGCGGGGGGGCTCACCGGGGAGCTGTTTTTT.

This chain links TRBV6-4 with TRBJ1-5; possible D gene TRBD1, 5 bases. V lost 0 bases and J 7 bases, leaving 10 bases between the germline ends. The CDR3 covers 14 residues. The germline gives CDR1 MRHNA, CDR2 SNTAGT. The DNA of the CDR3 is TGTGCCAGCAGTGACTCGATAGGGGTGCAGCCCCAGCATTTT. Its protein product is CASSDSIGVQPQHF.

This chain uses TRBV7-3 with TRBJ1-5; weak D call: TRBD1 (6 bases). CDR1 and CDR2 (germline): SGHTA, FQGTGA. This CDR3 is 14 amino acids long. V was shortened by 5 bases and J by 4 bases, with 12 bases between the two germline ends. CDR3 in amino acids: CASSATGANQPQHF. CDR3 DNA: TGTGCCAGCAGCGCGACAGGTGCGAATCAGCCCCAGCATTTT.